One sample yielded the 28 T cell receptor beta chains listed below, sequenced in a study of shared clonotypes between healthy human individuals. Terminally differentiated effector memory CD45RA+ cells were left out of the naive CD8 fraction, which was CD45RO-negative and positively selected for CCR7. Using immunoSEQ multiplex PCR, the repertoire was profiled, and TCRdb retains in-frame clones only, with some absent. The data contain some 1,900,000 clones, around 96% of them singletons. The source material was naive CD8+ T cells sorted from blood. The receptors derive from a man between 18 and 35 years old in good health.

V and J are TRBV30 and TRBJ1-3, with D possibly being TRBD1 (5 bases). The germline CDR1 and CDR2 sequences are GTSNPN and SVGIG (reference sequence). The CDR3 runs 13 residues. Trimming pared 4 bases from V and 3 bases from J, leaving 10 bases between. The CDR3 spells CAWTHGGGNTIYF. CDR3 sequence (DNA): TGTGCCTGGACCCACGGGGGTGGAAACACCATATATTTT.

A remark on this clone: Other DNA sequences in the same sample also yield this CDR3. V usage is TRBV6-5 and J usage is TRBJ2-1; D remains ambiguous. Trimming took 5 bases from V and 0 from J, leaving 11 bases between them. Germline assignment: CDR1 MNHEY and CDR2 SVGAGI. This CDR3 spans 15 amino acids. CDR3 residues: CASSPDGSSYNEQFF. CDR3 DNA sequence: TGTGCCAGCAGTCCGGACGGAAGCTCCTACAATGAGCAGTTCTTC.

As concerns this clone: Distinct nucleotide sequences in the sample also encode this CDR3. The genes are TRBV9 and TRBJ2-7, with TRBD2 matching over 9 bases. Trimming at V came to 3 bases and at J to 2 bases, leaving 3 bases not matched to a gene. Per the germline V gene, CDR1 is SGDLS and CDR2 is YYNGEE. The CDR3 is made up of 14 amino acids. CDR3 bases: TGTGCCAGCAGCGCTGGACTAGCGACCTACGAGCAGTACTTC. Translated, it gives CASSAGLATYEQYF.

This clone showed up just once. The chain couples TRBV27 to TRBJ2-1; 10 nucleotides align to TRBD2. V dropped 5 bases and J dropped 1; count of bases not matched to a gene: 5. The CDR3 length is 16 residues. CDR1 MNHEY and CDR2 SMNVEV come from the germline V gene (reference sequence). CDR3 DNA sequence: TGTGCCAGCAGTCCCGGGACTAGCGCTTCCTACAATGAGCAGTTCTTC. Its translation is CASSPGTSASYNEQFF.

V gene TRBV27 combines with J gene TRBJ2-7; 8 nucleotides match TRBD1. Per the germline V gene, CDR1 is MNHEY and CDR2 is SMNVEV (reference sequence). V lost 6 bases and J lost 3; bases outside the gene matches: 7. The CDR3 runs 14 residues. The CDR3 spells CASSHSGQGYEQYF. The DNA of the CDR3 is TGTGCCAGCAGCCACTCCGGACAGGGCTACGAGCAGTACTTC.

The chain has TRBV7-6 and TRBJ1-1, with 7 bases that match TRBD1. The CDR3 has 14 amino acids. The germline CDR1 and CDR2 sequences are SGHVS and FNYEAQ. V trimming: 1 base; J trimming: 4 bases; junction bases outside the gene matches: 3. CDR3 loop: CASSLDPGGTEAFF. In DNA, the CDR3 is TGTGCCAGCAGCTTAGATCCAGGGGGCACTGAAGCTTTCTTT.

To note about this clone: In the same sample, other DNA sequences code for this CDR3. The chain's CDR3 is CASSFQGSSYEQYF. The CDR3 DNA sequence: TGTGCCAGCAGTTTTCAGGGAAGCTCCTACGAGCAGTACTTC. The V gene is TRBV27, the J gene TRBJ2-7, with D possibly being TRBD1 (5 bases). Germline V gives CDR1 MNHEY, CDR2 SMNVEV (reference sequence). V was clipped by 3 bases and J by 0 bases, with 9 bases between them. CDR3 length equals 14 residues.

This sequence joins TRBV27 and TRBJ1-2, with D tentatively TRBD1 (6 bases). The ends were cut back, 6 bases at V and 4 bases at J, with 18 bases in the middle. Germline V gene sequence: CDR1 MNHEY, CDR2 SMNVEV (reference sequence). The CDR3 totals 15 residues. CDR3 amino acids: CASSPGSGAFYGYTF. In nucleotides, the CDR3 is TGTGCCAGCAGCCCCGGGTCAGGGGCTTTCTATGGCTACACCTTC.

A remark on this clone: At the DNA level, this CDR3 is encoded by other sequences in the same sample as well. The CDR3 region has the DNA TGTGCCAGCAGCGTAGTCCCCGCCTACGAGCAGTACTTC. Translated: CASSVVPAYEQYF. The chain links TRBV9 to TRBJ2-7; D gene ambiguous. Germline loops: CDR1 SGDLS, CDR2 YYNGEE. V was trimmed by 0 bases and J by 2 bases, leaving 6 bases between them. This CDR3 is 13 amino acids long.

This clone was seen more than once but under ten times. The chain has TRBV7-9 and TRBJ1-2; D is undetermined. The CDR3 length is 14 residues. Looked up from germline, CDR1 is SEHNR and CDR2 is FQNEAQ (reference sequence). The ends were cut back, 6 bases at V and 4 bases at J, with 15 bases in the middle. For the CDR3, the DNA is TGTGCCAGCAGTCAGGACTGGGTGGGCTATGGCTACACCTTC. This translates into CASSQDWVGYGYTF.

CDR3 loop: CASSGQTWTNYGYTF. The CDR3 nucleotides read TGTGCCAGCAGCGGACAGACCTGGACTAACTATGGCTACACCTTC. The genes are TRBV6-1 and TRBJ1-2, with D possibly being TRBD1 (6 bases). Looked up from germline, CDR1 is MNHNS and CDR2 is SASEGT. V lost 6 bases to trimming and J lost 0 bases, with 14 bases between them. The CDR3 extends over 15 amino acids.

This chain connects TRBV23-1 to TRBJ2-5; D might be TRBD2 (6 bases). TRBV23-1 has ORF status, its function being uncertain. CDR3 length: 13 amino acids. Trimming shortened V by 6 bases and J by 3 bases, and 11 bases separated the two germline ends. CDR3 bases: TGCGCCAGCAGCGGGACTGTCGAAGAGACCCAGTACTTC. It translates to CASSGTVEETQYF.

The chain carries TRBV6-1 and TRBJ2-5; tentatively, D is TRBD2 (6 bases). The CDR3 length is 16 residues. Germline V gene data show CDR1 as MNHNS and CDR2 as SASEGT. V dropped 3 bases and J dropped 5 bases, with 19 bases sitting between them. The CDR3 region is CASSEGPGLQLETQYF. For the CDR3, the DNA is TGTGCCAGCAGTGAGGGGCCGGGACTCCAACTGGAGACCCAGTACTTC.

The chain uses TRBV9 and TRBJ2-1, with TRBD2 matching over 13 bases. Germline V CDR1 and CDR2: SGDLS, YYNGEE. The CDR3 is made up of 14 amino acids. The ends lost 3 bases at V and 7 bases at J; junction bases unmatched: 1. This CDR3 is CASSALAGGNEQFF. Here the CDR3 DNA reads TGTGCCAGCAGCGCACTAGCGGGGGGGAATGAGCAGTTCTTC.

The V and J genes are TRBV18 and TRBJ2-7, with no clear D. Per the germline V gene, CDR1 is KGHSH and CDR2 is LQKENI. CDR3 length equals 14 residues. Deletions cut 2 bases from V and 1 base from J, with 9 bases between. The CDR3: CASSPVVGSYEQYF. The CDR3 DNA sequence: TGTGCCAGCTCACCAGTTGTAGGATCCTACGAGCAGTACTTC.

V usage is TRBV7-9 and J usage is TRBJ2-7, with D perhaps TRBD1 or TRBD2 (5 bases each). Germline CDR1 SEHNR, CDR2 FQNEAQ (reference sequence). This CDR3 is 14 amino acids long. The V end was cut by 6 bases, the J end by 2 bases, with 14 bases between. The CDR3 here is CASSSGTDPYEQYF. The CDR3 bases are TGTGCCAGCAGTTCCGGGACCGACCCCTACGAGCAGTACTTC. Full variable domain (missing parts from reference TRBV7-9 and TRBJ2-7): DTGVSQNPRHKITKRGQNVTFRCDPISEHNRLYWYRQTLGQGPEFLTYFQNEAQLEKSRLLSDRFSAERPKGSFSTLEIQRTEQGDSAMYLCASSSGTDPYEQYFGPGTRLTVT.

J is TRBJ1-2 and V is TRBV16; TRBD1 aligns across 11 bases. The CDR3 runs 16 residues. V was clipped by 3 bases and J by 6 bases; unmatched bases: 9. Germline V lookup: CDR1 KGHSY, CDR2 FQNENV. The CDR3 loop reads CASSHSGQGAPDGYTF. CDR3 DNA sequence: TGTGCCAGCAGCCATTCAGGACAGGGGGCGCCTGATGGCTACACCTTC.

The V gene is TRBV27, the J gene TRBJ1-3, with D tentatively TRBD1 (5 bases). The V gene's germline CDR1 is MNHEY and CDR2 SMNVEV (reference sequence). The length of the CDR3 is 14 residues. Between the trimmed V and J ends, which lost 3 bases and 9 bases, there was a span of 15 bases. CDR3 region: CASSFTGTGTTIYF. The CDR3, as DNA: TGTGCCAGCAGTTTCACCGGGACTGGCACCACCATATATTTT.

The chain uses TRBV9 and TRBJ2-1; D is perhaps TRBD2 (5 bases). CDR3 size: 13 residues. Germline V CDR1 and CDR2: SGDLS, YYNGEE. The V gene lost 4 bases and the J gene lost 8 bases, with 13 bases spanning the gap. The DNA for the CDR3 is TGTGCCAGCAGCCCCCGGACTGAGGATGAGCAGTTCTTC. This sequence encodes CASSPRTEDEQFF. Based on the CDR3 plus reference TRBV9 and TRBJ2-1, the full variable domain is DSGVTQTPKHLITATGQRVTLRCSPRSGDLSVYWYQQSLDQGLQFLIQYYNGEERAKGNILERFSAQQFPDLHSELNLSSLELGDSALYFCASSPRTEDEQFFGPGTRLTVL.

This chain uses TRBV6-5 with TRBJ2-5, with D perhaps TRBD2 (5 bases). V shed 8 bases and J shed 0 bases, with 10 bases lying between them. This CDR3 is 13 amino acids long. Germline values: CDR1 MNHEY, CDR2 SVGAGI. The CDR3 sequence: CASAVAYQETQYF. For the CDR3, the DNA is TGTGCCAGCGCGGTAGCGTACCAAGAGACCCAGTACTTC.

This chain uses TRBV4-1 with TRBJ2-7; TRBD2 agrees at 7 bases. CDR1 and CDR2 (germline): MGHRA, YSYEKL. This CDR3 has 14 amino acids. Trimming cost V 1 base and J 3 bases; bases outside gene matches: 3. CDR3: CASSQAREGYEQYF. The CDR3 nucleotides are TGCGCCAGCAGCCAAGCCAGGGAGGGCTACGAGCAGTACTTC.

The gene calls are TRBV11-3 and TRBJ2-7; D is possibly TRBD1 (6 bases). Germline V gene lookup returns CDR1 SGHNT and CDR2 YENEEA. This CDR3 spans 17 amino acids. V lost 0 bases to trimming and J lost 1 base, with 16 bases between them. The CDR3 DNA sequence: TGTGCCAGCAGCTTAGATCGGCCGGGACACGATTCCTACGAGCAGTACTTC. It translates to CASSLDRPGHDSYEQYF.

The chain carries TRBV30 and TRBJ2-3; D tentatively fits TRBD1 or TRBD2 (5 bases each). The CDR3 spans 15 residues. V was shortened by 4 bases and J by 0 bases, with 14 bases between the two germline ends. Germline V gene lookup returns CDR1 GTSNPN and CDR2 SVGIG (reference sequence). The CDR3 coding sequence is TGTGCCTGGACGAGGGGAGAAACTAGCACAGATACGCAGTATTTT. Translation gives CAWTRGETSTDTQYF.

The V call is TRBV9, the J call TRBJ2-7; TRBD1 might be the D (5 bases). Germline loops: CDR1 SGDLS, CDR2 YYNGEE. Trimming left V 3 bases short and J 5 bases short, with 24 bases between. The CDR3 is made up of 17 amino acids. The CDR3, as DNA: TGTGCCAGCAGCGGAACTGACCCCAGGGCCCCCCGGGACGAGCAGTACTTC. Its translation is CASSGTDPRAPRDEQYF.

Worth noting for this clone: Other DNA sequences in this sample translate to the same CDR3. The CDR3 DNA sequence: TGCGCCAGCAGCTTGGTCTACAATGAGCAGTTCTTC. As protein: CASSLVYNEQFF. J is TRBJ2-1 and V is TRBV5-1; no reliable D call. Looked up from germline, CDR1 is SGHRS and CDR2 is YFSETQ. Trimming stripped 0 bases from V and 3 bases from J, with 1 base between. The CDR3 loop spans 12 amino acids.

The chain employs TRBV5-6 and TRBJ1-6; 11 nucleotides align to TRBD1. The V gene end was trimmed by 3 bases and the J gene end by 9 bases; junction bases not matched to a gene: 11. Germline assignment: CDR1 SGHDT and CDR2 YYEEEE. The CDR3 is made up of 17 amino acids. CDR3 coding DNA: TGTGCCAGCAGCTCATATTCCCGGGACAGGGGGATTTCACCCCTCCACTTT. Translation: CASSSYSRDRGISPLHF.

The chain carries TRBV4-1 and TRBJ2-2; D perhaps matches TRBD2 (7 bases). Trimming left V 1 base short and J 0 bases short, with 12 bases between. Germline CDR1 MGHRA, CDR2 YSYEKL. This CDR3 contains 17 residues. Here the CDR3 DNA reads TGCGCCAGCAGCCAAGTAGGGGGGGTTGCGAACACCGGGGAGCTGTTTTTT. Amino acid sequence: CASSQVGGVANTGELFF.

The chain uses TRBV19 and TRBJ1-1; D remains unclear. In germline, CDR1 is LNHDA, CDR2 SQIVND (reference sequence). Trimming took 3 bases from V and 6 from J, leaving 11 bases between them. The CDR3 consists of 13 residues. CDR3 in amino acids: CASSMGLGSEAFF. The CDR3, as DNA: TGTGCCAGTAGTATGGGGTTAGGGTCTGAAGCTTTCTTT.